The clone carrying this T cell receptor (beta chain) was picked up many times. Its antigen remains unknown. 5'RACE with 10-nucleotide random UMIs produced the cDNA. A single record per CDR3 protein comes from TCRdb applying MiXCR to the 5' RACE reads. The sample yields about 90,000 distinct CDR3 sequences, 13% seen once. The V end lost 7 bases, the J end lost 2 bases, and 9 bases lay between the germline ends. This CDR3 has 14 amino acids. These data belong to a study of neurological immune-mediated disorders. Stated time point: longitudinal time-point 2. Findings of the study overall: None of the CDR3 amino acid sequences in expanded clones turned up in more than one subject, which points to private repertoires in all groups.

The TCR was taken from a female donor with HTLV-1-associated myelopathy (HAM/TSP). The sequenced sample consisted of PBMCs. The rearrangement links TRBV12-3 or TRBV12-4 to TRBJ2-6, with no clear D. The CDR3 DNA reads as TGTGCCAGCACCCACGATACTGGGGCCAACGTCCTGACTTTC. It is translated as CASTHDTGANVLTF.